This T cell receptor (beta chain) was obtained from a study of OX40 agonist ivuxolimab in advanced cancers. V was cut by 0 bases and J by 0 bases, with 15 bases left in between. The germline V gene encodes CDR1 MGHRA and CDR2 YSYEKL. The CDR3 has 18 residues. Clones were read by immunoSEQ multiplex PCR, and TCRdb kept only the in-frame ones, dropping some. Counted here are tens of thousands of clones, about 90% occurring once; the ten biggest clones make up over 12%. This chain joins TRBV4-1 and TRBJ1-5; D gene uncertain. The material was CD4+ or CD8+ T cells sorted from blood, obtained in a trial of the OX40 agonist ivuxolimab. The clonotype originates from an adult with an advanced solid tumor such as melanoma, head and neck, liver or kidney cancer. This CDR3 reads CASSQEGFQMYSNQPQHF. In DNA form, the CDR3 reads TGCGCCAGCAGCCAAGAAGGGTTCCAGATGTATAGCAATCAGCCCCAGCATTTT.